Following are 24 T cell receptor beta chains from one sample sequenced in a study of CD8+CD57+ T cells in acquired aplastic anemia. By flow cytometry, patients selected for sequencing had shown an expansion of CD8+CD57+ cells. Genomic DNA was employed as the template in profiling TCR beta VDJ and CDR3. One entry per CDR3 protein results from TCRdb running MiXCR on the reads. In the table there are 450,000 to 550,000 distinct CDR3 sequences, approximately 33% of which are singletons. The sequenced material came from sorted CD4+, CD8+, or CD8+CD57+ T cells (not recorded which) from PBMCs. Every receptor here comes from a human donor with aplastic anemia.

The chain links TRBV6-1 to TRBJ1-2, with D tentatively TRBD1 (6 bases). The ends were cut back, 9 bases at V and 8 bases at J, with 22 bases in the middle. This CDR3 comprises 14 residues. The germline gives CDR1 MNHNS, CDR2 SASEGT. The CDR3 coding sequence is TGTGCCAGTCGGTGGGGGGGGCAGGGAAACGGCTACACCTTC. This translates into CASRWGGQGNGYTF.

This clonotype was detected a few times. A clone one base away is much larger, so this may be a read error. Likely a read error: the CDR3 ends without its conserved phenylalanine or tryptophan. The rearrangement links TRBV19 to TRBJ1-1, with D possibly TRBD1 on 5 matching bases. Germline V CDR1 and CDR2: LNHDA, SQIVND (reference sequence). V was pared by 4 bases and J by 4 bases, with 10 bases between. The CDR3 loop spans 13 amino acids. The CDR3 reads CASSTQEGTEAFS. CDR3 coding DNA: TGTGCCAGTAGTACACAGGAGGGCACTGAAGCTTTCTCT.

This clonotype was found a few times. The chain links TRBV20-1 to TRBJ2-5, with D uncertain. The CDR3 is 13 residues long. Per the germline V gene, CDR1 is DFQATT and CDR2 is SNEGSKA (reference sequence). V shed 2 bases and J shed 3 bases, with 10 bases lying between them. The CDR3 DNA is TGCAGTGCTAGAAGTCAATACAAAGAGACCCAGTACTTC. Translated, it gives CSARSQYKETQYF.

A remark on this clonotype: At one boundary the junction diverges from the germline segment, which might be a read error. V and J are TRBV12-3 or TRBV12-4 and TRBJ2-1; tentative D call: TRBD2 (5 bases). This CDR3 comprises 13 residues. CDR3 sequence: CASSSIGLTGGSF. CDR3 bases: TGTGCCAGCAGCTCCATAGGACTCACCGGCGGATCCTTC.

At least ten counts were recorded for this clonotype. V and J are TRBV9 and TRBJ1-2, with 10 bases identical to TRBD1. Trimming took 3 bases from V and 4 from J; bases not matched to a gene: 6. This CDR3 has 15 residues. Germline CDR1 and CDR2: SGDLS and YYNGEE. CDR3 sequence reads: CASSDDRGHRYGYTF. Here the CDR3 DNA reads TGTGCCAGCAGCGACGACAGGGGGCATCGCTATGGCTACACCTTC. The full variable domain, rest sourced from reference TRBV9 and TRBJ1-2, is DSGVTQTPKHLITATGQRVTLRCSPRSGDLSVYWYQQSLDQGLQFLIQYYNGEERAKGNILERFSAQQFPDLHSELNLSSLELGDSALYFCASSDDRGHRYGYTFGSGTRLTVV.

A word on this clonotype: A much more abundant neighbour one base away suggests this may be a read error. The rearrangement uses TRBV19 and TRBJ1-2, with 9 bases identical to TRBD1. Looked up from germline, CDR1 is LNHDA and CDR2 is SQIVND (reference sequence). This CDR3 contains 15 residues. DNA of the CDR3: TGTGCCAGTAGTGCAGGGGGACAGGGCCGATATGGCTGCACCTTC. Translated, it gives CASSAGGQGRYGCTF.

V gene TRBV7-8 combines with J gene TRBJ1-2, with D possibly TRBD1 on 5 matching bases. The CDR3 sequence is 11 residues long. CDR1 is SGHVS, CDR2 FQNEAQ, per germline. Trimming took off 6 bases at V and 7 bases at J, with 9 bases between the two ends. The CDR3 loop is CASREQGGYTF. In nucleotides, the CDR3 is TGTGCCAGCAGAGAGCAGGGTGGCTACACCTTC.

This chain connects TRBV2 to TRBJ1-1; maybe TRBD1 (6 bases). Germline V CDR1 and CDR2: SNHLY, FYNNEI. The CDR3 is made up of 14 amino acids. Trimming cost V 7 bases and J 1 base, with 13 bases left between them. The CDR3 spells CASTPDRPNTEAFF. DNA of the CDR3: TGTGCCAGCACCCCGGACAGACCGAACACTGAAGCTTTCTTT.

The rearrangement joins TRBV6-1 to TRBJ2-7; 7 nucleotides line up with TRBD1. Germline V gene sequence: CDR1 MNHNS, CDR2 SASEGT. The CDR3 has 15 residues. V gave up 4 bases and J gave up 0 bases; unmatched junction bases: 6. The chain's CDR3 is CASSASTGISYEQYF. DNA of the CDR3: TGTGCCAGCAGTGCATCGACAGGGATCTCCTACGAGCAGTACTTC.

In its sample, this clonotype was seen a few times. The CDR3 nucleotides read TGTGCCAGCAGCTTGAAGCGGGATGAGACCCAGTACTTC. Translation gives CASSLKRDETQYF. The chain has TRBV7-9 and TRBJ2-5; 7 bases are shared with TRBD2. Germline lookup yields CDR1 SEHNR and CDR2 FQNEAQ (reference sequence). After removal of 3 bases from V and 5 bases from J, the junction contained 3 bases not matched to a gene. CDR3 size: 13 residues.

The chain recombines TRBV25-1 with TRBJ1-2, with D perhaps matching TRBD1 (5 bases). V lost 1 base, J lost 8 bases, and 17 bases lay in between. The CDR3 loop spans 15 amino acids. Per germline, CDR1 MGHDK and CDR2 SYGVNS. CDR3 residues: CASSELAGGGEGYTF. The DNA of the CDR3 is TGTGCCAGCAGTGAATTGGCAGGTGGGGGGGAAGGCTACACCTTC.

As regards this clonotype: A single base separates this from a much larger clone, so it may be a read error. J is TRBJ1-6 and V is TRBV7-8; TRBD1 might be the D (6 bases). Looked up from germline, CDR1 is SGHVS and CDR2 is FQNEAQ. The CDR3 totals 16 residues. The CDR3 region has the DNA TGTGTCAGCAGCCCTATGTTCTCCAGGGGCCCTTCACCCCTCCACTTT. It yields the protein CVSSPMFSRGPSPLHF.

Comments on this clonotype: A much larger clonotype is one base distant, so this may be a read error. This sequence joins TRBV24-1 and TRBJ2-7; 11 nucleotides match TRBD2. Germline V gene sequence: CDR1 KGHDR, CDR2 SFDVKD. This CDR3 has 15 residues. The V segment lost 0 bases and the J segment 5 bases; nucleotides outside the gene matches: 2. The CDR3 nucleotides are TGTGCCACCAGTGATTTGGATAGCGGGAGGGACGAGCAGTACTTC. It codes for CATSDLDSGRDEQYF.

This clonotype was observed many times. The rearrangement links TRBV2 to TRBJ1-6; 8 nucleotides line up with TRBD1. The CDR3 has 15 amino acids. CDR1 is SNHLY, CDR2 FYNNEI, per germline. Trimming removed 3 bases from V and 5 bases from J; junction bases left unmatched: 3. The CDR3 coding sequence is TGTGCCAGCAGTGATACGGGACAGGATAATTCACCCCTCCACTTT. Translation: CASSDTGQDNSPLHF.

The rearrangement joins TRBV6-5 to TRBJ1-2; a weak D match, TRBD1 (5 bases). Trimming removed 2 bases at V and 2 bases at J, with 12 bases between. CDR3 length equals 15 residues. Looked up from germline, CDR1 is MNHEY and CDR2 is SVGAGI. As DNA, the CDR3 is TGTGCCAGCAGTTACGAGCGTGGGGGGAACTATGGCTACACCTTC. It translates to CASSYERGGNYGYTF.

V is TRBV7-8 and J is TRBJ2-7, with 9 bases identical to TRBD1. The germline gives CDR1 SGHVS, CDR2 FQNEAQ. The CDR3 covers 15 residues. Trimming removed 5 bases from V and 1 base from J; junction bases left unmatched: 6. The CDR3 spells CASSLGQGPSYEQYF. The CDR3, as DNA: TGTGCCAGCAGCCTCGGACAGGGGCCGTCCTACGAGCAGTACTTC.

The chain is built from TRBV4-3 and TRBJ1-6, with D possibly TRBD1 on 5 matching bases. CDR3 length: 16 residues. Germline loops: CDR1 LGHNA, CDR2 YSLEER. Trimming pared 1 base from V and 9 bases from J, leaving 16 bases between. CDR3 sequence (DNA): TGCGCCAGCAGCCAAGCTGAAGACAGCGCGGGTTCACCCCTCCACTTT. Its protein is CASSQAEDSAGSPLHF.

The sample holds a few counts of this clonotype. This chain links TRBV20-1 with TRBJ1-1; 9 bases map to TRBD1. The CDR3 is made up of 17 amino acids. Trimming took 5 bases from V and 0 from J; bases not matched to a gene: 13. Germline V gene lookup returns CDR1 DFQATT and CDR2 SNEGSKA (reference sequence). The CDR3 sequence: CSAWKVGRTGVNTEAFF. The CDR3 DNA reads as TGCAGTGCTTGGAAGGTGGGAAGGACAGGGGTGAACACTGAAGCTTTCTTT.

V is TRBV2 and J is TRBJ1-4; D is possibly TRBD1 (5 bases). In germline, CDR1 is SNHLY, CDR2 FYNNEI. The CDR3 is made up of 15 amino acids. V was pared by 8 bases and J by 3 bases, with 16 bases between. CDR3 DNA: TGTGCCAGCCGCAGGGCTCCCGCGGCTAATGAAAAACTGTTTTTT. Translating it yields CASRRAPAANEKLFF.

This clonotype was recorded at least ten times. The genes are TRBV19 and TRBJ1-5; D is undetermined. The CDR3 length is 15 residues. Germline loops: CDR1 LNHDA, CDR2 SQIVND (reference sequence). V lost 6 bases and J lost 5, with 17 bases in between. DNA for the CDR3: TGTGCCAGTAGCCCCGACGGGTCAAGGCATCAGCCCCAGCATTTT. Its translation: CASSPDGSRHQPQHF.

The rearrangement uses TRBV11-1 and TRBJ2-1; a possible D gene is TRBD2 (5 bases). Germline CDR1 and CDR2: SGHAT and FQDESV (reference sequence). With 4 bases removed from V and 7 bases from J, the gap between germline ends came to 17 bases. CDR3 size: 15 residues. The CDR3 nucleotides are TGTGCCAGCAGCTCAGAGGGAGCCTTTTGGAATGAGCAGTTCTTC. Its protein is CASSSEGAFWNEQFF.

The CDR3 loop is CATEHNSPLHF. The CDR3 nucleotides read TGTGCCACCGAGCATAATTCACCCCTCCACTTT. V is TRBV15 and J is TRBJ1-6; D uncertain. V lost 8 bases and J lost 5, with 4 bases in between. Germline values: CDR1 LNHNV, CDR2 YYDKDF (reference sequence). The CDR3 spans 11 residues.

The V and J genes are TRBV6-5 and TRBJ1-1, with D possibly matching TRBD1 (5 bases). This CDR3 is built from 15 residues. Trimming cost V 0 bases and J 2 bases, with 10 bases left between them. Germline CDR1 and CDR2: MNHEY and SVGAGI. CDR3 in DNA: TGTGCCAGCAGTTACTCGTCAGGGCCAAACACTGAAGCTTTCTTT. Translated, it gives CASSYSSGPNTEAFF.

This chain connects TRBV28 to TRBJ1-5; no reliable D call. Per germline, CDR1 MDHEN and CDR2 SYDVKM. The CDR3 loop spans 17 amino acids. Trimming took off 5 bases at V and 7 bases at J, with 24 bases between the two ends. CDR3 bases: TGTGCCAGCAGTAGCGGCGGCAGGTCGGGGTTGCGGCAGCCCCAGCATTTT. Its translation: CASSSGGRSGLRQPQHF.